The rows below give T cell receptor beta chains drawn from one sample of a study of blood T cell repertoires in COVID-19. Data came from immunoSEQ multiplex PCR; TCRdb stores just in-frame clones and leaves some out. The data contain 65,000 to 80,000 clones, approximately 88% of them seen just once; the ten biggest clones take up 5% to 6.5%. Sequenced material: peripheral blood. These receptors were taken from a man between 50 and 59 years old with active COVID-19. The CDR3 runs from the conserved cysteine through the conserved F or W. D genes are given only for firm matches. Clone sizes are given selectively: once, few, many, or a class where the clone is expanded.

D	J	V	size	CDR3	DNA
.	TRBJ2-3	TRBV7-2	once	CASSLVVGPSTDTQYF	TGTGCCAGCAGCTTAGTTGTGGGCCCTAGCACAGATACGCAGTATTTT
TRBD2	TRBJ2-2	TRBV5-1	.	CASSLGGTRLNTGELFF	TGCGCCAGCAGCTTGGGGGGGACTAGGTTGAACACCGGGGAGCTGTTTTTT
.	TRBJ1-2	TRBV19	.	CASSVQGNYGYTF	TGTGCCAGTAGCGTACAGGGTAACTATGGCTACACCTTC
.	TRBJ2-1	TRBV6-6	.	CASSYLDSYNEQFF	TGTGCCAGCAGTTACTTAGACTCCTACAATGAGCAGTTCTTC
.	TRBJ1-2	TRBV28	.	CADSVSPNYGYTF	TGTGCCGACTCGGTCTCCCCTAACTATGGCTACACCTTC
TRBD2	TRBJ2-7	TRBV6-2/TRBV6-3	.	CASSYSGTSGDEQYF	TGTGCCAGCAGTTACTCCGGGACTAGCGGGGACGAGCAGTACTTC
.	TRBJ2-3	TRBV7-8	.	CASSLGDLLNTDTQYF	TGTGCCAGCAGCTTAGGTGACTTACTGAACACAGATACGCAGTATTTT
TRBD1	TRBJ2-2	TRBV3-1/TRBV3-2	once	CASSRQGPSTGELFF	TGTGCCAGCAGCCGACAGGGGCCAAGCACCGGGGAGCTGTTTTTT
TRBD2	TRBJ2-1	TRBV14	.	CASSQRVSGENNEQFF	TGTGCCAGCAGCCAAAGGGTTAGCGGGGAGAACAATGAGCAGTTCTTC
TRBD1	TRBJ1-1	TRBV19	.	CASSTGDSMNTEAFF	TGTGCCAGTAGTACGGGGGACAGTATGAACACTGAAGCTTTCTTT
TRBD2	TRBJ2-2	TRBV5-1	.	CASSPRGGSGELFF	TGCGCCAGCAGCCCCCGGGGGGGTTCCGGGGAGCTGTTTTTT
.	TRBJ2-2	TRBV29-1	.	CSVFLAGGAGELFF	TGCAGCGTTTTTTTGGCTGGAGGTGCCGGGGAGCTGTTTTTT
TRBD1	TRBJ2-7	TRBV28	.	CASSLSGQWDYEQYF	TGTGCCAGCAGTTTATCGGGACAGTGGGACTACGAGCAGTACTTC
TRBD2	TRBJ2-7	TRBV4-1	.	CASRPPGLANEQYF	TGCGCCAGCAGACCCCCGGGACTAGCTAACGAGCAGTACTTC
TRBD1	TRBJ1-6	TRBV28	.	CASSLSRQGNSPLHF	TGTGCCAGCAGTTTATCCCGACAGGGAAATTCACCCCTCCACTTT
.	TRBJ1-5	TRBV10-3	.	CAISEVGQPQHF	TGTGCCATCAGTGAGGTCGGTCAGCCCCAGCATTTT
.	TRBJ2-7	TRBV28	.	CASSSKAGVPSYEQYF	TGTGCCAGCAGCAGCAAAGCGGGCGTCCCTTCCTACGAGCAGTACTTC
.	TRBJ1-2	TRBV27	.	CASSFNSFYGYTF	TGTGCCAGCAGTTTTAACAGCTTTTATGGCTACACCTTC
.	TRBJ2-2	TRBV11-1	few	CASSLADIWTGELFF	TGTGCCAGCAGCTTAGCGGACATCTGGACCGGGGAGCTGTTTTTT
.	TRBJ1-1	TRBV28	.	CASSLSTEAFF	TGTGCCAGCAGTTTGAGCACTGAAGCTTTCTTT
.	TRBJ1-6	TRBV28	few	CASSATRTLHF	TGTGCCAGCAGTGCGACAAGGACCCTCCACTTT
TRBD1	TRBJ1-1	TRBV29-1	.	CSGAGTGRTEAFF	TGCAGCGGCGCCGGGACAGGGAGGACTGAAGCTTTCTTT
TRBD1	TRBJ2-1	TRBV28	.	CASSFPDRVRNNEQFF	TGTGCCAGCAGTTTCCCCGACAGGGTACGAAACAATGAGCAGTTCTTC
.	TRBJ2-2	TRBV7-3	.	CASSPLLTGELFF	TGTGCCAGCAGCCCACTCCTGACCGGGGAGCTGTTTTTT
.	TRBJ2-7	TRBV5-1	.	CASSLAWDNYEQYF	TGCGCCAGCAGCTTGGCGTGGGACAACTACGAGCAGTACTTC
.	TRBJ1-3	TRBV30	.	CAWSVPAGPRSGNTIYF	TGTGCCTGGAGTGTACCGGCAGGCCCCAGATCAGGAAACACCATATATTTT
.	TRBJ1-1	TRBV7-3	.	CASSLQGGMNTEAFF	TGTGCCAGCAGCTTACAGGGCGGGATGAACACTGAAGCTTTCTTT
.	TRBJ2-1	TRBV24-1	.	CATSGPDFYNEQFF	TGTGCCACCAGTGGTCCCGACTTCTACAATGAGCAGTTCTTC
TRBD1	TRBJ1-1	TRBV11-2	.	CASSLVGTDTEAFF	TGTGCCAGCAGCTTAGTGGGGACAGACACTGAAGCTTTCTTT
TRBD2	TRBJ2-7	TRBV6-2/TRBV6-3	.	CASSTYGTSGTYEQYF	TGTGCCAGCAGTACCTACGGGACTAGCGGTACCTACGAGCAGTACTTC
.	TRBJ2-7	TRBV6-5	.	CASSYDSRQGYEQYF	TGTGCCAGCAGCTATGACAGCCGGCAGGGCTACGAGCAGTACTTC
TRBD1	TRBJ1-2	TRBV28	.	CASRPGQGYGYTF	TGTGCCAGCAGGCCGGGACAGGGATATGGCTACACCTTC
TRBD1	TRBJ2-3	TRBV7-2	.	CASSLQGADTQYF	TGTGCCAGCAGCTTACAGGGGGCAGATACGCAGTATTTT
TRBD1	TRBJ1-2	TRBV6-2/TRBV6-3	.	CASSYLGTGPDYGYTF	TGTGCCAGCAGTTACTTAGGGACAGGGCCCGACTATGGCTACACCTTC
TRBD2	TRBJ2-1	TRBV5-4	.	CASSFTAGNYNEQFF	TGTGCCAGCAGCTTTACAGCGGGGAACTACAATGAGCAGTTCTTC
TRBD1	TRBJ1-2	TRBV19	.	CASSKQGAPNYGYTF	TGTGCCAGTAGTAAGCAGGGGGCGCCTAACTATGGCTACACCTTC
TRBD1	TRBJ2-1	TRBV19	.	CASNHPVDRDSSLRSYNEQFF	TGTGCCAGTAACCACCCCGTGGACAGGGACTCTAGCTTAAGGTCCTACAATGAGCAGTTCTTC
TRBD1	TRBJ2-1	TRBV5-1	.	CASSSPKTGGIGNEQFF	TGCGCCAGCAGCTCCCCCAAAACAGGGGGAATAGGGAATGAGCAGTTCTTC